These 14 T cell receptor beta chains were sequenced from one sample in a study of blood T cell repertoires in COVID-19 (TCRdb year 2020). To prepare the library, the immunoSEQ multiplex PCR assay was applied. The immuneACCESS repertoire file appears here via TCRdb, limited to in-frame rearrangements. These files lack a portion of the clones; in checked studies, under half of the deficit traces to unresolved V genes, and the cause of the others is not known. Recorded for this sample are hundreds of thousands of clones; under 90% of them occurred a single time. The top ten hold approximately 4.3% of the sample. The sample comprised PBMCs or T cells enriched from blood (not recorded which). The receptor source for this set is a man aged 25 to 40 with acute COVID-19.

The genes are TRBV5-5 and TRBJ2-7, with D possibly TRBD1 on 6 matching bases. Germline V CDR1 and CDR2: SGHKS, YYEKEE (reference sequence). The CDR3 spans 15 residues. V was shortened by 3 bases and J by 7 bases, with 20 bases between the two germline ends. For the CDR3, the DNA is TGTGCCAGCAGCTCAGGGGACCAGATCGGGTGGGAGCAGTACGTC. Amino acid sequence: CASSSGDQIGWEQYV.

This chain joins TRBV9 and TRBJ1-2; 10 nucleotides line up with TRBD1. CDR1 SGDLS and CDR2 YYNGEE come from the germline V gene. With V trimmed by 7 bases and J by 12 bases, 12 bases remained unmatched. CDR3 size: 13 residues. This chain's CDR3 is CASRPGTGDRNTF. For the CDR3, the DNA is TGTGCCAGCCGACCAGGGACAGGGGATCGTAACACCTTC.

This clone was counted a single time. This chain links TRBV28 with TRBJ1-2; no definite D call. There are 11 residues in the CDR3. The V and J ends lost 5 bases and 8 bases respectively, with 9 bases between them. Germline lookup yields CDR1 MDHEN and CDR2 SYDVKM. CDR3 in DNA: TGTGCCAGCAGTACCAGGTCAGGCTACACCTTC. Protein sequence: CASSTRSGYTF.

CDR3 region: CASSPGLASTGELFF. CDR3 coding DNA: TGTGCCAGCAGCCCGGGACTAGCAAGCACCGGGGAGCTGTTTTTT. The gene calls are TRBV6-5 and TRBJ2-2; 9 bases are a match to TRBD2. The germline gives CDR1 MNHEY, CDR2 SVGAGI. This CDR3 has 15 amino acids. The trim removed 6 bases at V and 4 bases at J, leaving 6 bases unmatched.

V gene TRBV18 combines with J gene TRBJ1-1; D is perhaps TRBD1 (5 bases). V was clipped by 5 bases and J by 7 bases, with 14 bases between them. CDR3 size: 13 residues. CDR1 is KGHSH and CDR2 is LQKENI in the germline V gene. CDR3 residues: CASSAGTAREAFF. In DNA, the CDR3 is TGTGCCAGCTCAGCGGGGACGGCTCGTGAAGCTTTCTTT.

This chain links TRBV29-1 with TRBJ2-3; 11 positions match TRBD2. The CDR3 consists of 16 residues. The trim removed 7 bases at V and 2 bases at J, leaving 11 bases unmatched. Germline assignment: CDR1 SQVTM and CDR2 ANQGSEA. CDR3 region: CSATHLAGGPTDTQYF. CDR3 sequence (DNA): TGCAGCGCTACACATTTAGCGGGAGGGCCCACAGATACGCAGTATTTT.

This clone has only one observation. The chain recombines TRBV6-6 with TRBJ2-1, with D maybe TRBD2 (6 bases). The V gene's germline CDR1 is MNHNY and CDR2 SVGAGI (reference sequence). The CDR3 extends over 15 amino acids. V was shortened by 4 bases and J by 4 bases, with 14 bases between the two germline ends. The CDR3 DNA sequence: TGTGCCAGCAGTTTGAGGGCGGGAATATACAATGAGCAGTTCTTC. Protein: CASSLRAGIYNEQFF.

V usage is TRBV27 and J usage is TRBJ2-6; D gene unclear. V gave up 3 bases and J gave up 0 bases, with 6 bases separating them. This CDR3 is 15 amino acids long. Germline CDR1 MNHEY, CDR2 SMNVEV (reference sequence). In nucleotides, the CDR3 is TGTGCCAGCAGTTTTTGGAGCTCTGGGGCCAACGTCCTGACTTTC. Protein sequence: CASSFWSSGANVLTF.

The gene calls are TRBV29-1 and TRBJ2-1; 10 nucleotides match TRBD2. V trimming: 6 bases; J trimming: 1 base; junction bases outside the gene matches: 9. This CDR3 comprises 16 residues. Germline values: CDR1 SQVTM, CDR2 ANQGSEA. CDR3 in DNA: TGCAGCGTCCGAGAGACTAGCGGGTATTCCTACAATGAGCAGTTCTTC. This gives the protein CSVRETSGYSYNEQFF.

This chain uses TRBV10-3 with TRBJ2-3; D might be TRBD2 (5 bases). The CDR3 length is 13 residues. Germline CDR1 is ENHRY and CDR2 is SYGVKD. V was clipped by 4 bases and J by 2 bases, with 7 bases between them. The CDR3 spells CAISGTSTDTQYF. The CDR3, as DNA: TGTGCCATCAGTGGGACTTCCACAGATACGCAGTATTTT.

The V call is TRBV5-8, the J call TRBJ2-1, with 8 bases matching TRBD1. Trimming at V came to 0 bases and at J to 4 bases, leaving 6 bases not matched to a gene. This CDR3 comprises 16 residues. Germline lookup yields CDR1 SGHTS and CDR2 YDEGEE. In DNA form, the CDR3 reads TGTGCCAGCAGCTTGGCCGGGCAGGGGGCTTACAATGAGCAGTTCTTC. This gives the protein CASSLAGQGAYNEQFF.

The V gene is TRBV5-5, the J gene TRBJ1-6; 9 bases are a match to TRBD1. J was trimmed by 7 bases and V by 4 bases; bases with no gene match: 9. Germline-derived CDR1 and CDR2 are SGHKS and YYEKEE (reference sequence). CDR3 length: 16 amino acids. The CDR3 here is CASSLQGQGNNSPLHF. For the CDR3, the DNA is TGTGCCAGCAGCCTCCAGGGACAGGGTAACAATTCACCCCTCCACTTT.

V gene TRBV6-5 combines with J gene TRBJ2-7; tentatively, D is TRBD1 (6 bases). This CDR3 spans 13 amino acids. The V gene lost 7 bases and the J gene lost 0 bases, with 10 bases spanning the gap. Germline loops: CDR1 MNHEY, CDR2 SVGAGI. In DNA, the CDR3 is TGTGCCAGCAAAGGGGGAAGCTCCTACGAGCAGTACGTC. This gives the protein CASKGGSSYEQYV.

This clone was detected only once. The chain is built from TRBV19 and TRBJ1-2; unclear D gene. Germline CDR1 and CDR2: LNHDA and SQIVND (reference sequence). The CDR3 length is 14 residues. V was trimmed by 7 bases and J by 2 bases, leaving 14 bases between them. This CDR3 reads CASMPGNTNYGYTF. For the CDR3, the DNA is TGTGCCAGTATGCCGGGGAACACAAACTATGGCTACACCTTC.